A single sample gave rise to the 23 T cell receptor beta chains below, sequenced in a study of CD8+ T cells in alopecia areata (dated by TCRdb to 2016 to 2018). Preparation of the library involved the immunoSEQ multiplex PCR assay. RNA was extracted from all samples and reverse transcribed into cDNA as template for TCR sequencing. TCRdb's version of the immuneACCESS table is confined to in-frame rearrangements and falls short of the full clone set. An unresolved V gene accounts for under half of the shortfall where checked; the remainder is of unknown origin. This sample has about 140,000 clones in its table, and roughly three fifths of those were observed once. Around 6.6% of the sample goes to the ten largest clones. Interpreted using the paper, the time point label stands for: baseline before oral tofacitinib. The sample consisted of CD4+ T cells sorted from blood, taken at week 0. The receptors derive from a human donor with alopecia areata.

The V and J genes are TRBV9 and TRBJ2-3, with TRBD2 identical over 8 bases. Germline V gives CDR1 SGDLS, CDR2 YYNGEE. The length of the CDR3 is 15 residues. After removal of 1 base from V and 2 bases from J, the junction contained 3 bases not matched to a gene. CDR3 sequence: CASSVSGGITDTQYF. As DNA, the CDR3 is TGTGCCAGCAGCGTAAGCGGGGGCATCACAGATACGCAGTATTTT.

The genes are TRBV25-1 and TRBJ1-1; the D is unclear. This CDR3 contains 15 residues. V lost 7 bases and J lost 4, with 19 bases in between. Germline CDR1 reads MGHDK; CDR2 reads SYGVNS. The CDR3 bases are TGTGCCAGCACCGCCCTCTTCAACAGCGCCACTGAAGCTTTCTTT. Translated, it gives CASTALFNSATEAFF.

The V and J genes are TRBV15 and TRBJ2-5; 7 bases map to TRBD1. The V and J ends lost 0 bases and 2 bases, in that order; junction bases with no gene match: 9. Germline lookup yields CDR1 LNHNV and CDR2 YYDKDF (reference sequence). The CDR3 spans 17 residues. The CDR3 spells CATSRDPNRGSQETQYF. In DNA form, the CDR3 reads TGTGCCACCAGCAGAGATCCCAACAGGGGAAGTCAAGAGACCCAGTACTTC.

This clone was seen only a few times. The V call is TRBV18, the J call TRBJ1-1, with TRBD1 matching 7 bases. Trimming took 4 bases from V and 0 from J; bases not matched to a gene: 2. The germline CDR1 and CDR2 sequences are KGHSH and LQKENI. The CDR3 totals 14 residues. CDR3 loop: CASSRDSMNTEAFF. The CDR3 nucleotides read TGTGCCAGCTCACGGGACAGCATGAACACTGAAGCTTTCTTT.

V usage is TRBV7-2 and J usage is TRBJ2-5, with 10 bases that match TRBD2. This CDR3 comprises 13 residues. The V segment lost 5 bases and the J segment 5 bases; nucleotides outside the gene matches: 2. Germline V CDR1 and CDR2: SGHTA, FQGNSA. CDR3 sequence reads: CASSVLAGETQYF. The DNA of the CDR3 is TGTGCCAGCAGCGTACTAGCGGGGGAGACCCAGTACTTC.

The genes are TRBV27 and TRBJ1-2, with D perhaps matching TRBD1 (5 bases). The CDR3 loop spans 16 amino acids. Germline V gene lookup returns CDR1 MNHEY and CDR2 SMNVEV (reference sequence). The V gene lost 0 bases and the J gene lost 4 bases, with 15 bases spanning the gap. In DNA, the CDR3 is TGTGCCAGCAGTTTATCGGCAGGGACCCTCGGCTATGGCTACACCTTC. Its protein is CASSLSAGTLGYGYTF.

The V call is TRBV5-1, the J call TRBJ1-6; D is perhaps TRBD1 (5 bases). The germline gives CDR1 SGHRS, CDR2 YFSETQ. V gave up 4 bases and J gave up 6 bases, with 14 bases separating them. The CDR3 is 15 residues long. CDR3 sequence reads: CASSTFQGGNSPLHF. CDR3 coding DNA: TGCGCCAGCAGCACTTTCCAGGGAGGTAATTCACCCCTCCACTTT.

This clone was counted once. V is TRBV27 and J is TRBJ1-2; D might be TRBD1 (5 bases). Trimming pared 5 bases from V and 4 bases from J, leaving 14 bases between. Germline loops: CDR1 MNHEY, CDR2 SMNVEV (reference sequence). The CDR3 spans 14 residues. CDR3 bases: TGTGCCAGCAGTCTCGGCGCAGGGCCCTATGGCTACACCTTC. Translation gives CASSLGAGPYGYTF.

In nucleotides, the CDR3 is TGTGCCAGCAGCCAAGGTTCCCCCCCTATGGGGCAGCCCCAGCATTTT. This codes for CASSQGSPPMGQPQHF. The chain recombines TRBV4-2 with TRBJ1-5; D call uncertain. CDR3 length: 16 amino acids. Germline CDR1 LGHNA, CDR2 YNFKEQ. Trimming took off 1 base at V and 7 bases at J, with 17 bases between the two ends.

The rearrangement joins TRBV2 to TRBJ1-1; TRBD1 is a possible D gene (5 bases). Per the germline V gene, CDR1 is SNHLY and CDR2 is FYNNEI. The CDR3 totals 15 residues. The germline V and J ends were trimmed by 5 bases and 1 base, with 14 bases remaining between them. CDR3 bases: TGTGCCAGCAGTCCAGGGTGGCTGGAGAACACTGAAGCTTTCTTT. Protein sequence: CASSPGWLENTEAFF.

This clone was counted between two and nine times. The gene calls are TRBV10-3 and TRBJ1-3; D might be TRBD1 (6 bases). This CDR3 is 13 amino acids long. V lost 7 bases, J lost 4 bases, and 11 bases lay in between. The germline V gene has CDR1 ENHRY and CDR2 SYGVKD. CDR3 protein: CAINQGQGNTIYF. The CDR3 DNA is TGTGCCATCAATCAAGGACAGGGAAACACCATATATTTT.

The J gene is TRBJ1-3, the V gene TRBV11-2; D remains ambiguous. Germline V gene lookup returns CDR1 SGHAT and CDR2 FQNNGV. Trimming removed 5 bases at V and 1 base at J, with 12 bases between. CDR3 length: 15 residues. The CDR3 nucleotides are TGTGCCAGCAGCCGGACCGGGTCATCTGGAAACACCATATATTTT. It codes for CASSRTGSSGNTIYF.

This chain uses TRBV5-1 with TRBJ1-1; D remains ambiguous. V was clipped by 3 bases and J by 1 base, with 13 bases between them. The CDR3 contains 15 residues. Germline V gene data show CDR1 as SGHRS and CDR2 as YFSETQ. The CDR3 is CASSSRSIANTEAFF. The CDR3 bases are TGCGCCAGCAGCTCCCGATCGATCGCGAACACTGAAGCTTTCTTT.

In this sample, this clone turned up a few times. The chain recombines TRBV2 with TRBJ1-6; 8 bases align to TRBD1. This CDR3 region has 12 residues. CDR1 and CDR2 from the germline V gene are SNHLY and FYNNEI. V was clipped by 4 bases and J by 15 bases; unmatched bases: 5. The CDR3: CASSGTGTLLHF. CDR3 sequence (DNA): TGTGCCAGCAGTGGGACAGGGACACTCCTCCACTTT.

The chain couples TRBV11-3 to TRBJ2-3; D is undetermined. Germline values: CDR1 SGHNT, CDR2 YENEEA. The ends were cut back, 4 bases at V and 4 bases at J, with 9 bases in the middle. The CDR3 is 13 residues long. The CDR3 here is CASSYRAADTQYF. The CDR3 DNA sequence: TGTGCCAGCAGCTATCGCGCCGCAGATACGCAGTATTTT.

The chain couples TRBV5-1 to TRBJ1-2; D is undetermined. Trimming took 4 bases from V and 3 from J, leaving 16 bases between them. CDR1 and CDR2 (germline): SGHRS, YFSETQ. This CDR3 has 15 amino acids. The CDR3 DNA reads TGCGCCAGCAGCCCGTCGCTGCCGGGAGACTATGGCTACACCTTC. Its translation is CASSPSLPGDYGYTF.

CDR3 loop: CASGLALGQGVPYEQYF. The DNA for the CDR3 is TGTGCTAGTGGTTTGGCCCTTGGACAGGGGGTCCCCTACGAGCAGTACTTC. V usage is TRBV12-5 and J usage is TRBJ2-7, with 10 bases fitting TRBD1. The CDR3 runs 17 residues. Looked up from germline, CDR1 is LGHNT and CDR2 is FRNRAP. After removal of 1 base from V and 2 bases from J, the junction contained 8 bases not matched to a gene.

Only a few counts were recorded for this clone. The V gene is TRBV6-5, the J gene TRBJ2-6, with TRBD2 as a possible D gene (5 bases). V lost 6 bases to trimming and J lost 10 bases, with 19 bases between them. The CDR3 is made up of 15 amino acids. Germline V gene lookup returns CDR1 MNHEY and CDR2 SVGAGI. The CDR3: CASSRAGLGSNVLTF. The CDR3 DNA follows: TGTGCCAGCAGCCGCGCGGGTCTGGGGAGTAACGTCCTGACTTTC.

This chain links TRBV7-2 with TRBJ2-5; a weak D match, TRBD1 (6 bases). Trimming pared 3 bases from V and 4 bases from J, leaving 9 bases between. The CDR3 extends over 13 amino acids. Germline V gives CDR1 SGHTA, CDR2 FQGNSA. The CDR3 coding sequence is TGTGCCAGCAGCTTTTCAGGGGTAGAGACCCAGTACTTC. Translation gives CASSFSGVETQYF. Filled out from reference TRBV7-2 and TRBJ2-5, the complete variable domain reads GAGVSQSPSNKVTEKGKDVELRCDPISGHTALYWYRQSLGQGLEFLIYFQGNSAPDKSGLPSDRFSAERTGGSVSTLTIQRTQQEDSAVYLCASSFSGVETQYFGPGTRLLVL.

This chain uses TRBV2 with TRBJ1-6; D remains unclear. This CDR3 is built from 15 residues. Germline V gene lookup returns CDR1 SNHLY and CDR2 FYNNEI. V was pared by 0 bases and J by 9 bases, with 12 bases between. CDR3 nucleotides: TGTGCCAGCAGTGAAGCGGGAGAAAGCGGTTCACCCCTCCACTTT. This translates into CASSEAGESGSPLHF. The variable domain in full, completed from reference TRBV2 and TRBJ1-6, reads EPEVTQTPSHQVTQMGQEVILRCVPISNHLYFYWYRQILGQKVEFLVSFYNNEISEKSEIFDDQFSVERPDGSNFTLKIRSTKLEDSAMYFCASSEAGESGSPLHFGNGTRLTVT.

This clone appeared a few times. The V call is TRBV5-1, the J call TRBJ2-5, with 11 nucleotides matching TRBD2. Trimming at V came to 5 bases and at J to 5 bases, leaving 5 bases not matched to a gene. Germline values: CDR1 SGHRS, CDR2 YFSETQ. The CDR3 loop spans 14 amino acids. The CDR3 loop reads CASRKTSGAETQYF. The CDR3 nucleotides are TGCGCCAGCAGAAAGACTAGCGGGGCTGAGACCCAGTACTTC. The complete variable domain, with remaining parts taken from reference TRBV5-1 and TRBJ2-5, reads KAGVTQTPRYLIKTRGQQVTLSCSPISGHRSVSWYQQTPGQGLQFLFEYFSETQRNKGNFPGRFSGRQFSNSRSEMNVSTLELGDSALYLCASRKTSGAETQYFGPGTRLLVL.

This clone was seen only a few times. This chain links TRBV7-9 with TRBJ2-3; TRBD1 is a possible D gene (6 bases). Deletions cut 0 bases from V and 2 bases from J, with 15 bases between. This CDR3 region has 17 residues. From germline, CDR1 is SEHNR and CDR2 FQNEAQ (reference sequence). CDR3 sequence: CASSLALGGGATDTQYF. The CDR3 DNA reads TGTGCCAGCAGCTTAGCGCTTGGGGGCGGCGCCACAGATACGCAGTATTTT.

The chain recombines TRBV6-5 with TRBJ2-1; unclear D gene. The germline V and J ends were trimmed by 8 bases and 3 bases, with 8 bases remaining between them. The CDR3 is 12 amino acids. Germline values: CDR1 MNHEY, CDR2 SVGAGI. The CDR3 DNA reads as TGTGCCAGCTACGCTAGCTACAATGAGCAGTTCTTC. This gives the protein CASYASYNEQFF.